This T cell receptor (beta chain) appears in the sequencing data of a study of breast tumors, draining lymph nodes, adjacent tissues (dated by TCRdb to the mid-2010s). With regard to the full study: The study compared TCR beta repertoires across tumor, adjacent nontumor tissue and axillary lymph nodes from breast cancer patients. The study was designed to assess the relationships and possible T-cell exchange between tumor, surrounding tissue and draining lymph node repertoires in human breast cancer. What the authors observed across the whole study: T-cell repertoire diversity in tumors was found to be lower than in lymph nodes but higher than in nontumor tissue, and preferential V and J gene usage was observed. The data were considered consistent with the idea that most tumor T cells come from the lymph node and then expand in tumor tissue. Rather than being directly demonstrated, the conclusion that tumor T cells originate in lymph nodes was presented as consistent with a hypothesis. Tumor and nontumor tissue repertoires were significantly more similar in luminal-like than in basal-like breast cancer.

The axillary draining lymph nodes of breast cancer patients were the source of the lymph node samples. Sequenced on an Illumina HiSeq 2000. TCR beta chain libraries were generated through multiplex PCR amplification. High-throughput sequencing was used to analyze the amplified TCR beta chain products. TCRdb took the public reads, trimmed them with fastp at Q25, ran MiXCR for clone calling and kept in-frame beta chains. Every entry covers one CDR3 protein and lists the most common genes and DNA from its rows. The sample contains 80,000 to 130,000 distinct CDR3 sequences, 21% of them found a single time. The ten largest clones add up to less than 1.5% of the sample. This clonotype was recorded at least ten times. There is no known antigen for this receptor. Base qualities are not at hand, and no much larger clone is one base apart. Reading the germline V gene (reference sequence) gives CDR1 DFQATT and CDR2 SNEGSKA. The CDR3 sequence holds 14 residues, the cysteine and phenylalanine included. Only the CDR3 part of the read is kept: 42 bases, read in frame from the first base. V lost 3 bases and J lost 2 bases; the stretch between them is 14 bases long.

The chain uses TRBV20-1 and TRBJ2-7; 7 matching bases give a weak D call of TRBD2. This sequence was found in a female donor with breast cancer. Some clones in this sample may be carry-over from other donors' samples. The specimen sequenced was axillary lymph node tissue. The bases are TGCAGTGCTAGTTGGCGGGGGACAACCTACGAGCAGTACTTC. It translates to CSASWRGTTYEQYF.